This TCR beta chain came from a study of T cells in localized non-small cell lung cancer. A word on this clone: Its antigen is not identified.

Study results and limitations: Sequencing was restricted to one tumor region; therefore, heterogeneity remains possible. Longer overall survival was linked to higher blood T cell density. A median about 50 of the top 100 tumor clones appeared in adjacent lung. Uninvolved adjacent lung, not tumor, had the highest T cell clonality.

CDR1 and CDR2 from the germline V gene are MDHEN and SYDVKM. The CDR3 extends over 16 amino acids. V was shortened by 6 bases and J by 7 bases, with 24 bases between the two germline ends. The method was immunoSEQ multiplex PCR; TCRdb's version includes in-frame clones alone and lacks a portion of them. The sample holds 12,000 or so clones, about 83% seen once. The chain carries TRBV28 and TRBJ1-2; weak D call: TRBD1 (6 bases). Sample: peripheral blood, taken before any cancer treatment. The sequence was obtained from a male donor older than 55 with stage I lung adenocarcinoma. The DNA for the CDR3 is TGTGCCAGCAGACTAGGACCGGGGGACAAAGGCTCTGGCTACACCTTC. Encoded protein: CASRLGPGDKGSGYTF.